A single sample is the source of the 14 T cell receptor beta chains below, sequenced in a study of shared clonotypes between healthy human individuals. TCRdb's copy holds only in-frame clones and misses some; the assay was immunoSEQ multiplex PCR. Among 1,400,000 or so clones listed, less than 99% were seen once. Sequencing was done on a sample of naive CD4+ T cells sorted from blood. Subset defined: CD45RA+ positively selected. These receptor sequences come from a man aged 25-45 years in good health.

In this sample, this clone turned up once. The rearrangement joins TRBV28 to TRBJ2-7; possibly TRBD1 for D (6 bases). This CDR3 comprises 12 residues. V was pared by 6 bases and J by 3 bases, with 9 bases between. The germline CDR1 and CDR2 sequences are MDHEN and SYDVKM. CDR3 loop: CASRQQGYEQYF. CDR3 DNA sequence: TGTGCCAGCAGGCAACAGGGCTACGAGCAGTACTTC.

As concerns this clone: Other DNA sequences within the sample encode an identical CDR3. V gene TRBV7-9 combines with J gene TRBJ1-2; D ambiguous. Germline V gives CDR1 SEHNR, CDR2 FQNEAQ (reference sequence). The V gene lost 2 bases and the J gene lost 7 bases, with 5 bases spanning the gap. This CDR3 region has 11 residues. DNA of the CDR3: TGTGCCAGCAGCTTAACCGGTGGCTACACCTTC. Translation gives CASSLTGGYTF.

This chain joins TRBV28 and TRBJ2-5, with 7 positions matching TRBD1. With 6 bases clipped from V and 2 bases from J, the junction kept 6 bases outside the gene matches. The CDR3 totals 14 residues. Germline V gene data show CDR1 as MDHEN and CDR2 as SYDVKM. CDR3 loop: CASRPTGKQETQYF. CDR3 bases: TGTGCCAGCAGGCCGACAGGGAAGCAAGAGACCCAGTACTTC.

This sequence joins TRBV29-1 and TRBJ2-5; the D gene is possibly TRBD2 (6 bases). Germline loops: CDR1 SQVTM, CDR2 ANQGSEA. V lost 7 bases and J lost 5, with 14 bases in between. This CDR3 region has 12 residues. The CDR3 is CSATGSVETQYF. CDR3 sequence (DNA): TGCAGCGCAACCGGGAGTGTGGAGACCCAGTACTTC. Full variable domain (rest looked up from reference TRBV29-1 and TRBJ2-5): SAVISQKPSRDICQRGTSLTIQCQVDSQVTMMFWYRQQPGQSLTLIATANQGSEATYESGFVIDKFPISRPNLTFSTLTVSNMSPEDSSIYLCSATGSVETQYFGPGTRLLVL.

The V call is TRBV7-8, the J call TRBJ2-7; tentatively, D is TRBD2 (6 bases). The V end lost 4 bases, the J end lost 3 bases, and 13 bases lay between the germline ends. CDR1 is SGHVS and CDR2 is FQNEAQ in the germline V gene. The CDR3 totals 14 residues. The CDR3 sequence: CASSSQMGLYEQYF. CDR3 sequence (DNA): TGTGCCAGCAGCTCACAAATGGGACTCTACGAGCAGTACTTC.

The V gene is TRBV5-1, the J gene TRBJ2-2; 7 nucleotides line up with TRBD2. Germline CDR1 is SGHRS and CDR2 is YFSETQ. Unmatched junction bases numbered 4, after V lost 0 bases and J lost 5 bases. This CDR3 contains 15 residues. As DNA, the CDR3 is TGCGCCAGCAGCTTGGGGGGACTACCAACCGGGGAGCTGTTTTTT. Translation: CASSLGGLPTGELFF.

The rearrangement uses TRBV5-1 and TRBJ2-3, with D possibly being TRBD1 (6 bases). V was cut by 4 bases and J by 2 bases, with 26 bases left in between. Germline CDR1 is SGHRS and CDR2 is YFSETQ. CDR3 length: 19 amino acids. The chain's CDR3 is CASSQLIRRDTFLTDTQYF. CDR3 sequence (DNA): TGCGCCAGCAGCCAATTGATTAGACGGGACACTTTTCTCACAGATACGCAGTATTTT.

The J gene is TRBJ2-7, the V gene TRBV7-2; D call uncertain. The CDR3 sequence is 13 residues long. Trimming stripped 1 base from V and 2 bases from J, with 6 bases between. The germline CDR1 and CDR2 sequences are SGHTA and FQGNSA. The CDR3 sequence is CASSLVQTYEQYF. The DNA for the CDR3 is TGTGCCAGCAGCTTAGTACAGACCTACGAGCAGTACTTC.

The chain recombines TRBV5-1 with TRBJ2-4; TRBD1 matches 8 bases. V was pared by 4 bases and J by 12 bases, with 12 bases of the junction left unmatched. CDR3 length: 14 amino acids. Germline V gene sequence: CDR1 SGHRS, CDR2 YFSETQ. The CDR3 region has the DNA TGCGCCAGCAGCCAGGACAGGGCAGGGCGCAATCAGTACTTC. Encoded protein: CASSQDRAGRNQYF.

The sample holds one count of this clone. This chain links TRBV7-9 with TRBJ2-1; D perhaps matches TRBD1 (6 bases). The CDR3 is 12 amino acids. Germline values: CDR1 SEHNR, CDR2 FQNEAQ (reference sequence). Trimming took 5 bases from V and 11 from J, leaving 13 bases between them. CDR3 coding DNA: TGTGCCAGCAGCCCTACCGGGACACAGCAGTTCTTC. Residues: CASSPTGTQQFF.

The chain has TRBV11-3 and TRBJ2-7, with D possibly matching TRBD2 (6 bases). The V gene's germline CDR1 is SGHNT and CDR2 YENEEA. The germline V and J ends were trimmed by 3 bases and 0 bases, with 9 bases remaining between them. The CDR3 covers 14 residues. CDR3 sequence (DNA): TGTGCCAGCAGCTTTTCCGGGGGCTCCTACGAGCAGTACTTC. This gives the protein CASSFSGGSYEQYF.

The CDR3 region is CASAPPGVYEQYF. The CDR3, as DNA: TGTGCCAGCGCACCTCCAGGGGTCTACGAGCAGTACTTC. The chain combines TRBV7-9 with TRBJ2-7; weak D call: TRBD1 (6 bases). The CDR3 loop spans 13 amino acids. V dropped 8 bases and J dropped 3 bases, with 14 bases sitting between them. Germline CDR1 is SEHNR and CDR2 is FQNEAQ (reference sequence).

The genes are TRBV11-2 and TRBJ2-2, with D tentatively TRBD2 (5 bases). V was cut by 5 bases and J by 5 bases, with 12 bases left in between. CDR1 and CDR2 (germline): SGHAT, FQNNGV. The length of the CDR3 is 14 residues. CDR3 nucleotide sequence: TGTGCCAGCAGCCTTAGGCGCGGGACCGGGGAGCTGTTTTTT. Translated: CASSLRRGTGELFF.

The genes are TRBV4-1 and TRBJ2-1, with 10 bases aligning to TRBD1. This CDR3 comprises 18 residues. Trimming cost V 3 bases and J 14 bases; bases outside gene matches: 22. Germline V gives CDR1 MGHRA, CDR2 YSYEKL. The chain's CDR3 is CASSHELLSGTGDLMEFF. DNA of the CDR3: TGCGCCAGCAGCCACGAACTCCTCTCCGGGACAGGGGATTTGATGGAGTTCTTC.